This TCR beta chain came from a study of T cells in Graves' hyperthyroidism and ophthalmopathy. About the study: Any treatment followed the collection of peripheral blood at initial diagnosis.

This clonotype was observed many times. Its antigen is not known. Between the trimmed V and J ends, which lost 6 bases and 5 bases, there was a span of 13 bases. Germline V gives CDR1 SGHAT, CDR2 FQNNGV. This CDR3 has 13 residues. Study-level results: Most expanded thyroid clonotypes above 0.001 recurred in blood. Before onset, ophthalmopathy was predicted by the model a median around 6.2 months earlier.

TCR beta CDR3 sequences were amplified from RNA transcripts. The TCR CDR3 first-round RT-PCR relied on the HTBI primer set. MiXCR was run by TCRdb on the multiplex PCR reads, yielding one entry per CDR3 protein. Here the sample spans a few hundred thousand distinct CDR3 sequences, about 14% being singletons. Not enrolled were patients with uncontrolled infection, other autoimmune disease, pregnancy or lactation. Sequenced input: blood. This clonotype was sampled from a woman in her thirties with Graves' ophthalmopathy. The chain recombines TRBV11-2 with TRBJ2-5, with D possibly matching TRBD1 (6 bases). CDR3 in DNA: TGTGCCAGCAGAAAACAGGGCCGGGAGACCCAGTACTTC. It codes for CASRKQGRETQYF. Full variable domain (rest looked up from reference TRBV11-2 and TRBJ2-5): EAGVAQSPRYKIIEKRQSVAFWCNPISGHATLYWYQQILGQGPKLLIQFQNNGVVDDSQLPKDRFSAERLKGVDSTLKIQPAKLEDSAVYLCASRKQGRETQYFGPGTRLLVL.